This entry features one T cell receptor (beta chain) sequence. Its antigen is not identified. Germline V gene data show CDR1 as MGHRA and CDR2 as YSYEKL. The CDR3 length is 16 residues. V was pared by 4 bases and J by 3 bases, with 19 bases between. It was with unique molecular identifiers that the TCRbeta library was prepared. TCRdb reprocessed the PCR reads via MiXCR and lists one record per CDR3 protein. This sample has around 420,000 distinct CDR3 sequences, with about 17% found just once. The entry originates in a study of T-cell reconstitution after alpha-beta-depleted transplantation in children. Study conclusions and caveats: The main origin of T-cell counts and diversity one year after transplant was newly produced T cells.

The sample in question was PBMCs, mostly from graft donor cells, obtained 360 days after TCRalphabeta/CD19-depleted stem cell transplant. This clonotype was sampled from a boy under two years old who had a stem cell transplant for Wiskott-Aldrich syndrome, so the T cells may come from the graft donor. This rearrangement joins TRBV4-1 to TRBJ2-7, with TRBD1 as a possible D gene (6 bases). CDR3 DNA sequence: TGCGCCAGCAGCCCTCAACCAGGGGAATTATTCTACGAGCAGTACTTC. Protein sequence: CASSPQPGELFYEQYF.